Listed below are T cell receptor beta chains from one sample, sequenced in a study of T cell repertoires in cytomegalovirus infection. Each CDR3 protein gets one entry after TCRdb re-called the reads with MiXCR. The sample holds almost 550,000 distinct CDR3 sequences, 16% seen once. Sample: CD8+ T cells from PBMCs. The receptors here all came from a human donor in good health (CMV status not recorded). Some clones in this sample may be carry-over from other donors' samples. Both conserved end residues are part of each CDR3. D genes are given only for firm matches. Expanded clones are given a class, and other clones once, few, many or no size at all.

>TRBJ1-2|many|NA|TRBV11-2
TGTGCCAGCAGCTTAGAATTCTCTAACTATGGCTACACCTTC
CASSLEFSNYGYTF
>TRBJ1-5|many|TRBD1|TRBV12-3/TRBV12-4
TGTGCCAGCAGCCCCTCCGGGACAGGGAATCAGCCCCAGCATTTT
CASSPSGTGNQPQHF
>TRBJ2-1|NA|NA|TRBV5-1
TGCGCCAGCAGCTTGGCGCAAGGGGCGAAATACAATGAGCAGTTCTTC
CASSLAQGAKYNEQFF
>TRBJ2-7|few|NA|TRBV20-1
TGCAGTGCTAGCGAGGACCAATGGGCCGACGAGCAGTACTTC
CSASEDQWADEQYF
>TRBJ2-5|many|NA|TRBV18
TGTGCCAGCAGCCCAAGACAAGAGACCCAGTACTTC
CASSPRQETQYF
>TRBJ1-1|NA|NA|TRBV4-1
TGCGCCAGCAGCCTATCCCAGGGGTTGTACACTGAAGCTTTCTTT
CASSLSQGLYTEAFF
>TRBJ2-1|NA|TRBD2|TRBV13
TGTGCCAGCAGCTCCGGGGCTAGCGGGGGGGGAGAGGATGAGCAGTTCTTC
CASSSGASGGGEDEQFF
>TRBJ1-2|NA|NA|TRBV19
TGTGCCAGTAGTATAGTTAGTGCCGACCCCTATGGCTACACCTTC
CASSIVSADPYGYTF
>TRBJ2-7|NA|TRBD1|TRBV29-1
TGCAGCGTTACCGGGACAGGGGATTACGAGCAGTACTTC
CSVTGTGDYEQYF
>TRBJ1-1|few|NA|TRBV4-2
TGTGCCAGCAGCCAGGGCCTGGACGGGCCGAACACTGAAGCTTTCTTT
CASSQGLDGPNTEAFF
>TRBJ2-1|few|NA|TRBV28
TGTGCCAGCAGTTTGTCCCCGGGACATAACTACAATGAGCAGTTCTTC
CASSLSPGHNYNEQFF
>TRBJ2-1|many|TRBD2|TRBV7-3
TGTGCCAGCAGCCCCCGACTAGCGGGGGGCCTTAAGGACAATGAGCAGTTCTTC
CASSPRLAGGLKDNEQFF
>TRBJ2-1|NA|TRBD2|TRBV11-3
TGTGCCAGCAGCTTAGGTCGCGGGGGATGGTACAATGAGCAGTTCTTC
CASSLGRGGWYNEQFF
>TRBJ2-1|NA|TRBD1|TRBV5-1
TGCGCCAGCAGAACGGGACAGGGGCCCTACAATGAGCAGTTCTTC
CASRTGQGPYNEQFF
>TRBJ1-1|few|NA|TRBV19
TGTGCCAGTAGTCTGCGACCTGGGTCGGGCGAAGCTTTCTTT
CASSLRPGSGEAFF
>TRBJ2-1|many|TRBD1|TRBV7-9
TGTGCCAGCAGCCTGTGGGACAGGGGCTACAATGAGCAGTTCTTC
CASSLWDRGYNEQFF
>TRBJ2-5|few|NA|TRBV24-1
TGTGCCACCAGTGATAACGGGGCCCAAGAGACCCAGTACTTC
CATSDNGAQETQYF
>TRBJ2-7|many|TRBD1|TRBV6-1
TGTGCCAGCCTAACAGGGGGCTTCGCCTACGAGCAGTACTTC
CASLTGGFAYEQYF
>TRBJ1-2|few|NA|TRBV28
TGTGCCAGCAGTTTGAGTTTTGAAGGTCATGGTGGCTACACCTTC
CASSLSFEGHGGYTF
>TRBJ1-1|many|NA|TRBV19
TGTGCCAGTAGTATCGGGACATCTGTGATGGACACTGAAGCTTTCTTT
CASSIGTSVMDTEAFF
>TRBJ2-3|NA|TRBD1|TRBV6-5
TGTGCCAGCAGTTACGCAGGGGGCGGCGCAGATACGCAGTATTTT
CASSYAGGGADTQYF
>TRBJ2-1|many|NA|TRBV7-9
TGTGCCAGCAGCTTTAGGGCCCCCCGGGAGCAGTTCTTC
CASSFRAPREQFF
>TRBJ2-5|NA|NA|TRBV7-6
TGTGCCAGCAGCCCACGACACCGCGAGGCGACCCAGTACTTC
CASSPRHREATQYF
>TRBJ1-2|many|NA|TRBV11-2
TGTGCCAGCAGCTCCTATTTGCGGGACATGAACTATGGCTACACCTTC
CASSSYLRDMNYGYTF
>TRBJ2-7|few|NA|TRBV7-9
TGTGCCAGCACGACAGAGGACGAGCAGTACTTC
CASTTEDEQYF
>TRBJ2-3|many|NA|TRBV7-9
TGTGCCAGCAGCCACGGACAGTACACAGATACGCAGTATTTT
CASSHGQYTDTQYF
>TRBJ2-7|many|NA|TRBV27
TGTGCCAGCAGGGGGCAGGTCTTGTCCTACGAGCAGTACTTC
CASRGQVLSYEQYF
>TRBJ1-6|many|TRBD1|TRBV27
TGTGCCAGCAGTTCCCGGGACAGGGCAAATTCACCCCTCCACTTT
CASSSRDRANSPLHF
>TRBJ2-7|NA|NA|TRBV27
TGTGCCAGCAGCCCGATTGTCCTTGACAGGGAGGGATACGAGCAGTACTTC
CASSPIVLDREGYEQYF
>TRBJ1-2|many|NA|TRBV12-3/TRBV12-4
TGTGCCAGCAGCGACCGACCCGGGACGGACTATGGCTACACCTTC
CASSDRPGTDYGYTF
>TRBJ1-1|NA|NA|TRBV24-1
TGTGCCACCTCGCTGGGTGGGAACACTGAAGCTTTCTTT
CATSLGGNTEAFF
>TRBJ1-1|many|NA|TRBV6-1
TGTGCCAGCAGCCAAACTCTGAACACTGAAGCTTTCTTT
CASSQTLNTEAFF
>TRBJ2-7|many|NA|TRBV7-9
TGTGCCAGCAGCTTAGAGGATTCCCTCGCCTACGAGCAGTACTTC
CASSLEDSLAYEQYF
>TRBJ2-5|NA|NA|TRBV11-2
TGTGCCAGCTGCTCCCGACGGCGGGATCGGGAGACCCAGTACTTC
CASCSRRRDRETQYF
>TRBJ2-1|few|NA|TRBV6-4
TGTGCCAGCAGCTCGGACGGCGAGGGAAACAATGAGCAGTTCTTC
CASSSDGEGNNEQFF
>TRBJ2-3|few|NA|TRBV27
TGTGCCAGCAGTTCTAAGGACCTTCTCACAGATACGCAGTATTTT
CASSSKDLLTDTQYF
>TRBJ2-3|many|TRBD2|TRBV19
TGTGCCAGTAGTATAGAAGGTCTAGCGGGGACAGATACGCAGTATTTT
CASSIEGLAGTDTQYF